The 31 T cell receptor beta chains presented below share a single source sample, sequenced in a study of blood T cell repertoires in COVID-19. Profiled with immunoSEQ multiplex PCR; TCRdb holds only in-frame clones, not every one. The sample lists over 100,000 clones, about 70% occurring once. Source material: peripheral blood. Receptors originate from a woman between 65 and 79 years old with acute or convalescent COVID-19.

This chain links TRBV29-1 with TRBJ2-1; 16 nucleotides agree with TRBD2. The J segment lost 9 bases and the V segment lost 7 bases, leaving 9 bases of the junction unmatched. Germline V gene lookup returns CDR1 SQVTM and CDR2 ANQGSEA. The CDR3 spans 15 residues. The CDR3 nucleotides are TGCAGCGGCGAAGGGACTAGCGGGGGGGCTGGTGAGCAGTTCTTC. Encoded protein: CSGEGTSGGAGEQFF.

Comments on this clone: The junction shows a germline mismatch at one end, possibly a read error. CDR3 sequence (DNA): TGTGCCAGCAGCGCTTACCGGGACACCGAGGACTTC. Protein product: CASSAYRDTEDF. The V gene is TRBV5-4, the J gene TRBJ1-2; a weak D match, TRBD1 (6 bases). This CDR3 comprises 12 residues. Germline loops: CDR1 SGHNT, CDR2 YYREEE (reference sequence).

This clone was counted between two and nine times. This chain joins TRBV30 and TRBJ2-2; weak D call: TRBD2 (5 bases). Germline V gives CDR1 GTSNPN, CDR2 SVGIG (reference sequence). Trimming pared 0 bases from V and 2 bases from J, leaving 13 bases between. This CDR3 is built from 16 residues. CDR3 nucleotides: TGTGCCTGGAGTGTACGGGGTAGAGTAAACACCGGGGAGCTGTTTTTT. This gives the protein CAWSVRGRVNTGELFF.

This clone was observed a handful of times. The genes are TRBV6-1 and TRBJ1-2; no reliable D call. Germline V gives CDR1 MNHNS, CDR2 SASEGT. CDR3 length: 14 amino acids. Between the trimmed V and J ends, which lost 1 base and 5 bases, there was a span of 11 bases. CDR3: CASSEDGVRYGYTF. The DNA for the CDR3 is TGTGCCAGCAGTGAAGATGGAGTTAGATATGGCTACACCTTC.

The chain is built from TRBV12-3 or TRBV12-4 and TRBJ2-5, with D unresolved. The CDR3 loop spans 12 amino acids. The ends were cut back, 3 bases at V and 5 bases at J, with 7 bases in the middle. CDR3 sequence (DNA): TGTGCCAGCAGTTTTGCCGAGGAGACCCAGTACTTC. It specifies CASSFAEETQYF.

The table lists this clone with a few counts. V is TRBV19 and J is TRBJ2-3, with 7 bases that match TRBD1. Trimming cost V 6 bases and J 0 bases; bases outside gene matches: 6. Germline CDR1 and CDR2: LNHDA and SQIVND (reference sequence). The CDR3 runs to 15 residues. In DNA, the CDR3 is TGTGCCAGTAGCACACAGGGGCGTAGCACAGATACGCAGTATTTT. Translated: CASSTQGRSTDTQYF.

V usage is TRBV10-1 and J usage is TRBJ1-2; TRBD1 agrees at 7 bases. Germline V gene sequence: CDR1 WNHNN, CDR2 SYGVQD (reference sequence). V dropped 4 bases and J dropped 2; count of bases not matched to a gene: 1. The CDR3 extends over 13 amino acids. CDR3 amino acids: CASSGQGNYGYTF. In DNA, the CDR3 is TGCGCCAGCAGTGGACAGGGAAACTATGGCTACACCTTC.

The V gene is TRBV6-5, the J gene TRBJ1-6; 12 positions agree with TRBD1. The CDR3 extends over 15 amino acids. Germline CDR1 and CDR2: MNHEY and SVGAGI. The junction had 7 bases not matched to a gene; V was cut back by 6 bases and J by 10 bases. In DNA, the CDR3 is TGTGCCAGCAGGTCGGGACAGGGGGCGGAATCACCCCTCCACTTT. Protein product: CASRSGQGAESPLHF.

The chain employs TRBV11-2 and TRBJ1-4; 8 nucleotides agree with TRBD1. CDR1 and CDR2 from the germline V gene are SGHAT and FQNNGV. There are 15 residues in the CDR3. The trim removed 4 bases at V and 8 bases at J, leaving 9 bases unmatched. The CDR3 DNA follows: TGTGCCAGCAGCTGGTCCGACAGGGGAGGCGAAAAACTGTTTTTT. Its protein product is CASSWSDRGGEKLFF.

This clone was detected a few times. The CDR3 here is CASSPRGFGNTIYF. In DNA, the CDR3 is TGTGCCAGCTCACCCAGGGGGTTCGGAAACACCATATATTTT. V gene TRBV18 combines with J gene TRBJ1-3; 7 positions agree with TRBD1. CDR3 size: 14 residues. Germline CDR1 and CDR2: KGHSH and LQKENI. The junction had 3 bases not matched to a gene; V was cut back by 3 bases and J by 4 bases.

This clone is labeled medium-sized. The chain combines TRBV2 with TRBJ2-6; D is perhaps TRBD1 (5 bases). The CDR3 spans 14 residues. The germline CDR1 and CDR2 sequences are SNHLY and FYNNEI. Trimming removed 6 bases at V and 2 bases at J, with 8 bases between. The CDR3 coding sequence is TGTGCCAGCAGCCCGGACACTGGGGCCAACGTCCTGACTTTC. Its protein product is CASSPDTGANVLTF.

CDR3 DNA sequence: TGTGCCAGCAGCTCGCCGACAGGAGTACTAGCGGGGAGCAGCAATGAGCAGTTCTTC. Translating gives CASSSPTGVLAGSSNEQFF. The chain uses TRBV11-2 and TRBJ2-1; TRBD2 matches 10 bases. In germline, CDR1 is SGHAT, CDR2 FQNNGV. The CDR3 has 19 residues. Trimming at V came to 4 bases and at J to 6 bases, leaving 18 bases not matched to a gene. The full variable domain, rest sourced from reference TRBV11-2 and TRBJ2-1, is EAGVAQSPRYKIIEKRQSVAFWCNPISGHATLYWYQQILGQGPKLLIQFQNNGVVDDSQLPKDRFSAERLKGVDSTLKIQPAKLEDSAVYLCASSSPTGVLAGSSNEQFFGPGTRLTVL.

This chain uses TRBV4-1 with TRBJ2-3, with TRBD2 identical over 7 bases. V shed 0 bases and J 0 bases; nucleotides not matched to a gene: 3. CDR3 length: 16 amino acids. CDR1 and CDR2 from the germline V gene are MGHRA and YSYEKL. CDR3 nucleotide sequence: TGCGCCAGCAGCCAAGATGGTAGCGGGAGCACAGATACGCAGTATTTT. As protein: CASSQDGSGSTDTQYF.

The V call is TRBV7-2, the J call TRBJ1-2; TRBD1 matches at 7 bases. Germline lookup yields CDR1 SGHTA and CDR2 FQGNSA. With V trimmed by 2 bases and J by 1 base, 4 bases remained unmatched. CDR3 length: 15 residues. CDR3: CASSLLWDSNYGYTF. The CDR3 DNA reads as TGTGCCAGCAGCTTACTTTGGGACAGTAACTATGGCTACACCTTC.

The chain combines TRBV15 with TRBJ2-1, with D perhaps TRBD2 (6 bases). The germline gives CDR1 LNHNV, CDR2 YYDKDF (reference sequence). V lost 0 bases, J lost 11 bases, and 11 bases lay in between. The CDR3 spans 13 residues. The CDR3 DNA follows: TGTGCCACCAGCAGAGATCTACTAGCTAAGCAGTTCTTC. Translation: CATSRDLLAKQFF.

The rearrangement joins TRBV10-1 to TRBJ2-3; perhaps TRBD1 as D (5 bases). The CDR3 loop spans 14 amino acids. V shed 2 bases and J shed 0 bases, with 6 bases lying between them. CDR1 is WNHNN and CDR2 is SYGVQD in the germline V gene (reference sequence). CDR3 coding DNA: TGCGCCAGCAGTGAGGGGGCTAGCACAGATACGCAGTATTTT. Translating it yields CASSEGASTDTQYF.

This sequence joins TRBV4-3 and TRBJ2-7; D unclear. Per the germline V gene, CDR1 is LGHNA and CDR2 is YSLEER. The V end lost 0 bases, the J end lost 3 bases, and 6 bases lay between the germline ends. The CDR3 has 13 amino acids. The CDR3, as DNA: TGCGCCAGCAGCCAAGACCAGGACTACGAGCAGTACTTC. Its protein product is CASSQDQDYEQYF.

V gene TRBV5-1 combines with J gene TRBJ2-2, with 12 bases aligning to TRBD1. Germline V gene sequence: CDR1 SGHRS, CDR2 YFSETQ. This CDR3 region has 18 residues. V lost 3 bases and J lost 4; bases outside the gene matches: 10. In DNA form, the CDR3 reads TGCGCCAGCAGCTCCCCCCCGGGACAGGGGGCGCGCACCGGGGAGCTGTTTTTT. Protein: CASSSPPGQGARTGELFF. Full variable domain (missing parts from reference TRBV5-1 and TRBJ2-2): KAGVTQTPRYLIKTRGQQVTLSCSPISGHRSVSWYQQTPGQGLQFLFEYFSETQRNKGNFPGRFSGRQFSNSRSEMNVSTLELGDSALYLCASSSPPGQGARTGELFFGEGSRLTVL.

The chain uses TRBV2 and TRBJ1-6, with 7 bases fitting TRBD1. V lost 6 bases to trimming and J lost 8 bases; unmatched junction nucleotides: 13. The CDR3 length is 16 residues. Germline V gene data show CDR1 as SNHLY and CDR2 as FYNNEI. The CDR3 DNA sequence: TGTGCCAGCAGCCACCCGACAGGGTCCTCGTATTCACCCCTCCACTTT. Protein sequence: CASSHPTGSSYSPLHF.

The CDR3 is CAWTPLGQGAYEQYF. The CDR3 DNA is TGTGCCTGGACACCTTTGGGACAGGGGGCCTACGAGCAGTACTTC. The chain combines TRBV30 with TRBJ2-7, with 11 nucleotides matching TRBD1. V trimming: 4 bases; J trimming: 2 bases; junction bases outside the gene matches: 7. The CDR3 length is 15 residues. The germline CDR1 and CDR2 sequences are GTSNPN and SVGIG (reference sequence).

This clone was picked up a small number of times. J is TRBJ1-5 and V is TRBV2; D is perhaps TRBD1 (6 bases). CDR1 is SNHLY and CDR2 is FYNNEI in the germline V gene. The CDR3 contains 14 residues. V was trimmed by 6 bases and J by 2 bases, leaving 11 bases between them. The CDR3 DNA reads TGTGCCAGCAGAGAAAGACAGGGCAATCAGCCCCAGCATTTT. Translating gives CASRERQGNQPQHF.

The gene calls are TRBV2 and TRBJ2-7; tentative D call: TRBD2 (6 bases). Germline V gives CDR1 SNHLY, CDR2 FYNNEI. The CDR3 is 15 amino acids. With 6 bases removed from V and 5 bases from J, the gap between germline ends came to 20 bases. The CDR3: CASRLRDSPSNEQYF. The CDR3 coding sequence is TGTGCCAGCAGACTCCGGGACTCCCCGTCCAACGAGCAGTACTTC.

The rearrangement joins TRBV6-1 to TRBJ1-2; the match to TRBD1 covers 9 bases. This CDR3 contains 15 residues. The V gene end was trimmed by 3 bases and the J gene end by 5 bases; junction bases not matched to a gene: 7. CDR1 is MNHNS, CDR2 SASEGT, per germline. The CDR3 is CASSESPGQGYGYTF. In DNA, the CDR3 is TGTGCCAGCAGTGAGAGCCCTGGACAGGGGTATGGCTACACCTTC.

CDR3: CASSIGQQYYEQYF. The CDR3 DNA reads as TGTGCCAGCAGCATAGGACAGCAGTACTACGAGCAGTACTTC. The rearrangement links TRBV7-9 to TRBJ2-7; D perhaps matches TRBD1 (6 bases). This CDR3 region has 14 residues. CDR1 and CDR2 from the germline V gene are SEHNR and FQNEAQ (reference sequence). V lost 5 bases and J lost 3, with 14 bases in between.

This clone was counted a few times. The chain is built from TRBV10-3 and TRBJ2-3; 9 bases are a match to TRBD2. The CDR3 covers 14 residues. Trimming cost V 4 bases and J 2 bases; bases outside gene matches: 1. Germline V lookup: CDR1 ENHRY, CDR2 SYGVKD. This chain's CDR3 is CAISGLADTDTQYF. CDR3 coding DNA: TGTGCCATCAGTGGACTAGCGGACACAGATACGCAGTATTTT.

V usage is TRBV7-6 and J usage is TRBJ1-5, with 11 bases lining up with TRBD1. The germline CDR1 and CDR2 sequences are SGHVS and FNYEAQ. V lost 5 bases to trimming and J lost 5 bases; unmatched junction nucleotides: 5. This CDR3 contains 15 residues. The CDR3 here is CASSPDRGLYQPQHF. As DNA, the CDR3 is TGTGCCAGCAGCCCGGACAGGGGGCTGTATCAGCCCCAGCATTTT.

CDR3 region: CASSESPRGPPLKQPQHF. The CDR3 DNA is TGCGCCAGCAGTGAGTCCCCCAGGGGCCCTCCCCTAAAACAGCCCCAGCATTTT. The V call is TRBV10-1, the J call TRBJ1-5, with D possibly matching TRBD1 (6 bases). This CDR3 region has 18 residues. V shed 0 bases and J shed 7 bases, with 22 bases lying between them. Per germline, CDR1 WNHNN and CDR2 SYGVQD (reference sequence).

This clone was recorded once. V and J are TRBV5-1 and TRBJ2-1, with 8 bases lining up with TRBD2. Germline V gene sequence: CDR1 SGHRS, CDR2 YFSETQ. Germline trimming cut 2 bases from V and 2 bases from J; bases unmatched to any gene: 12. This CDR3 region has 18 residues. The CDR3, as DNA: TGCGCCAGCAGCTTTCCCGGGAGGGCTAGCGGCACCTACAATGAGCAGTTCTTC. Translated: CASSFPGRASGTYNEQFF.

The rearrangement joins TRBV30 to TRBJ2-7; possible D gene TRBD2, 6 bases. The germline gives CDR1 GTSNPN, CDR2 SVGIG (reference sequence). CDR3 length equals 16 residues. With 3 bases removed from V and 4 bases from J, the gap between germline ends came to 22 bases. CDR3 bases: TGTGCCTGGAGCCCAGTTACTCGAGGAGGGAAGTACGAGCAGTACTTC. Translated, it gives CAWSPVTRGGKYEQYF.

Many counts were recorded for this clone. This chain links TRBV7-8 with TRBJ1-3; D unresolved. This CDR3 spans 13 amino acids. Per the germline V gene, CDR1 is SGHVS and CDR2 is FQNEAQ. The germline V and J ends were trimmed by 5 bases and 0 bases, with 5 bases remaining between them. The CDR3 sequence: CASSTDSGNTIYF. The CDR3 coding sequence is TGTGCCAGCAGCACAGACTCTGGAAACACCATATATTTT.

The J gene is TRBJ2-7, the V gene TRBV30, with D uncertain. V lost 0 bases and J lost 4, with 7 bases in between. Germline CDR1 is GTSNPN and CDR2 is SVGIG (reference sequence). CDR3 length equals 12 residues. The CDR3 loop is CAWSVSGYEQYF. CDR3 sequence (DNA): TGTGCCTGGAGTGTGTCGGGTTACGAGCAGTACTTC.